The T cell receptor (beta chain) described here comes from a study of CD8+CD57+ T cells in acquired aplastic anemia. Across the study: Sorted CD4+ and CD8+ cells yielded 2.5 to 3.5 ug of DNA on average.

Study-level points and caveats: Patients and controls had CD8+ Simpson's diversity values that were not significantly distinct. Comparison of patients with controls identified about 30 shared CD8+ CDR3 sequences.

About this clonotype: Its antigen remains unknown.

The template for TCR beta VDJ and CDR3 sequence profiling was genomic DNA. TCRdb passed the reads through MiXCR, listing each CDR3 protein once. The top ten hold under 35% of the sample, which has 160,000 or so distinct CDR3 sequences, 45% to 50% seen once. Patients who underwent sequencing had shown CD8+CD57+ cell expansion by flow cytometry. None of the patients had been given any therapy when their blood was sampled. The CDR3 runs to 13 residues. V lost 0 bases to trimming and J lost 3 bases, with 9 bases between them. CDR1 and CDR2 from the germline V gene are DFQATT and SNEGSKA (reference sequence).

Material for sequencing was sorted CD4+, CD8+, or CD8+CD57+ T cells (not recorded which) from PBMCs. The receptor was isolated from a human donor with aplastic anemia. The chain combines TRBV20-1 with TRBJ2-7; D is perhaps TRBD1 (6 bases). For the CDR3, the DNA is TGCAGTGCTAGAGAACAGGGAATCTACGAGCAGTACTTC. Translated, it gives CSAREQGIYEQYF.